This T cell receptor beta chain was sequenced for a study of blood T cell repertoires in COVID-19. The overall study: T cells, B-cell-depleted T cells, or PBMCs provided the cDNA or gDNA that served as material.

CDR3 length equals 14 residues. Trimming cost V 9 bases and J 1 base; bases outside gene matches: 5. Germline CDR1 and CDR2: SNHLY and FYNNEI. Which cohort a participant joined came from the clinical history participants gave. Donors of Cohort 3 who recovered were those that had two negative PCRs, clearance, or symptom resolution. This clone was seen more than once but under ten times. Original methodology: Estimates of nucleated cell counts were drawn from the amplification of reference gene primers. Data came from immunoSEQ multiplex PCR; TCRdb stores just in-frame clones and leaves some out. The DNA was the basis for D and trimming; V, J and clone size are from that table. This table has 200,000 to 250,000 clones, approximately 80% appearing once.

Sequenced sample: PBMCs or T cells enriched from blood (not recorded which). The source of this sequence is a woman in her sixties who had recovered from COVID-19. The chain carries TRBV2 and TRBJ2-2, with 7 bases aligning to TRBD1. The CDR3 here is CASGGQKNTGELFF. For the CDR3, the DNA is TGTGCCAGTGGGGGACAGAAGAACACCGGGGAGCTGTTTTTT. Supplemented by reference TRBV2 and TRBJ2-2, the full variable domain reads EPEVTQTPSHQVTQMGQEVILRCVPISNHLYFYWYRQILGQKVEFLVSFYNNEISEKSEIFDDQFSVERPDGSNFTLKIRSTKLEDSAMYFCASGGQKNTGELFFGEGSRLTVL.